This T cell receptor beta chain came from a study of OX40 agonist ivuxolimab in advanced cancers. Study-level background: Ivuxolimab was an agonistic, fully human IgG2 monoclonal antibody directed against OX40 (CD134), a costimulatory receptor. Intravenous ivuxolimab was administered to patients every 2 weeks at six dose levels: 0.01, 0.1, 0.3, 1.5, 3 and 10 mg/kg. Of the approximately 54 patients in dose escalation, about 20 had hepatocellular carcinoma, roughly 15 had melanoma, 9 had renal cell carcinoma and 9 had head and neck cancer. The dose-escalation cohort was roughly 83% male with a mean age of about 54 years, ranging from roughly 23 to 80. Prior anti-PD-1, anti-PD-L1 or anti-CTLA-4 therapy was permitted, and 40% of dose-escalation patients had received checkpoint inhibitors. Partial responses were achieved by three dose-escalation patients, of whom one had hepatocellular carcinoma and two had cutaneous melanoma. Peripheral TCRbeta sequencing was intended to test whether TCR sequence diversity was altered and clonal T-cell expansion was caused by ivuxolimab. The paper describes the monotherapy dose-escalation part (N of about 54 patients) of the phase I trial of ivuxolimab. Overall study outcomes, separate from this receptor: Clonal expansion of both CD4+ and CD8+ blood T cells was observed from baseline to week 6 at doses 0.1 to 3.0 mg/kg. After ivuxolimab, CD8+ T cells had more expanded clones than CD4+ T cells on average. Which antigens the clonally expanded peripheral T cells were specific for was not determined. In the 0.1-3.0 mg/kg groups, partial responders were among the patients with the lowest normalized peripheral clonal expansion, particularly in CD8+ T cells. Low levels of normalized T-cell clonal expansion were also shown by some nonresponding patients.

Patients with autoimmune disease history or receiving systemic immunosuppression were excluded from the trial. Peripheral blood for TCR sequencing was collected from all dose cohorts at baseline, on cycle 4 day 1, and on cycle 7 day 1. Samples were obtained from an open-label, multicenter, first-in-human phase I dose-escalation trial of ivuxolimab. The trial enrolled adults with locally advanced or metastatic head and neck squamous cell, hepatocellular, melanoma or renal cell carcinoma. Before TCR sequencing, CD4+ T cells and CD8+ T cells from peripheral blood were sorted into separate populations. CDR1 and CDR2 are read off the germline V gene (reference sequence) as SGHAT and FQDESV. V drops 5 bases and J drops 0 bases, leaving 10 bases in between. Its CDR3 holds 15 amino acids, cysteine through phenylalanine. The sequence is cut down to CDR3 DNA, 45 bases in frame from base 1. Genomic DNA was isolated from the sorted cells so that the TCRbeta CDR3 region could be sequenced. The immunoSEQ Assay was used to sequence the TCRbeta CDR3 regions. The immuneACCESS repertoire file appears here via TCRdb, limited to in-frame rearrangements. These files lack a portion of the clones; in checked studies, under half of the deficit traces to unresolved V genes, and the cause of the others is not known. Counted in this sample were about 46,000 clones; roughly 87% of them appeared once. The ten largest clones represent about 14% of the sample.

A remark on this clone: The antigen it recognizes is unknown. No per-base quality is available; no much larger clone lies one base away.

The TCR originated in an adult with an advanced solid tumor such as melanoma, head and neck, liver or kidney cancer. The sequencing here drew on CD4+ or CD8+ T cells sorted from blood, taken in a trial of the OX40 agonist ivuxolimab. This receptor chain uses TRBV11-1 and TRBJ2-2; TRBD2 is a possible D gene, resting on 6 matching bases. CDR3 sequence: CASSRGTANTGELFF. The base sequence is TGTGCCAGCAGCCGGGGGACGGCGAACACCGGGGAGCTGTTTTTT.